Listed here are 3 T cell receptor beta chains from one sample, sequenced in a study of control samples from healthy donors and cancer patients. Here immunoSEQ multiplex PCR was the method, and the copy in TCRdb shows in-frame clones only, minus some. The data hold some 150,000 clones, with about 90% observed a single time. The sequencing input was blood. These receptors originate from a man in his thirties or forties in good health.

This chain links TRBV3-1 (or the pseudogene TRBV3-2) with TRBJ2-3; 11 bases agree with TRBD2. The CDR3 spans 15 residues. Germline V CDR1 and CDR2: LGHDT, YNNKEL (reference sequence). Germline trimming cut 4 bases from V and 2 bases from J; bases unmatched to any gene: 2. CDR3 in amino acids: CASSRTSGYTDTQYF. The CDR3 DNA follows: TGTGCCAGCAGCCGGACTAGCGGGTACACAGATACGCAGTATTTT.

The V and J genes are TRBV6-5 and TRBJ1-2, with 9 bases matching TRBD1. Unmatched junction bases numbered 5, after V lost 5 bases and J lost 7 bases. Per the germline V gene, CDR1 is MNHEY and CDR2 is SVGAGI. The CDR3 totals 13 residues. The DNA for the CDR3 is TGTGCCAGCAGTCTACAGGGGGCGCCTGGCTACACCTTC. Amino acids: CASSLQGAPGYTF.

V and J are TRBV28 and TRBJ1-1; D ambiguous. Trimming removed 6 bases at V and 1 base at J, with 3 bases between. This CDR3 is 11 amino acids long. Germline values: CDR1 MDHEN, CDR2 SYDVKM. The CDR3 loop is CASRQNTEAFF. CDR3 nucleotides: TGTGCCAGCAGGCAGAACACTGAAGCTTTCTTT.